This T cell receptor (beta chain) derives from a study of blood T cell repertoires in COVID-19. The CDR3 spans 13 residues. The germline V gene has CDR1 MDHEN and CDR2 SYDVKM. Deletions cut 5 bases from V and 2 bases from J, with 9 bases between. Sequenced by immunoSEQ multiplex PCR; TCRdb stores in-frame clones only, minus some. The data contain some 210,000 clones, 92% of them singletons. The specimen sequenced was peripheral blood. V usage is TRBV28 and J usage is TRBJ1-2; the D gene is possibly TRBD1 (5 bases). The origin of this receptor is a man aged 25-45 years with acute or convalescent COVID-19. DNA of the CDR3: TGTGCCAGCAGTCTGGAGGGGAACTATGGCTACACCTTC. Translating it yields CASSLEGNYGYTF.